The 32 T cell receptor beta chains below all came from one sample that was sequenced in a study of vaccination effects on CD4 cells after COVID-19. Profiled with immunoSEQ multiplex PCR; TCRdb holds only in-frame clones, not every one. The data contain about 63,000 clones, 75% of them singletons. These TCRs are of unknown antigen specificity. Before sequencing took place, the ViraFEST assay used viral peptide pools to expand antigen-specific CD4+ T cells. Isolating CD4+ T cells followed ten to eleven days of culture. Vaccinated recipients, who were negative for nucleocapsid antibodies, had no history of SARS-CoV-2 infection. This sample comprised CD4+ T cells from PBMCs cultured with HCoV-OC43 spike peptides, obtained before COVID-19 vaccination. As for subset: HCoV-OC43 spike overlapping peptide pool stimulation. These receptors all come from a human donor who received a COVID-19 vaccine.

J is TRBJ2-5 and V is TRBV2; 13 nucleotides align to TRBD2. V shed 5 bases, J shed 4 bases, and the junction held 7 bases outside the gene matches. From germline, CDR1 is SNHLY and CDR2 FYNNEI. CDR3 length: 16 amino acids. The CDR3 nucleotides read TGTGCCAGCAGTCTTTTACTAGCGGGGGGGCGAGAGACCCAGTACTTC. This encodes CASSLLLAGGRETQYF.

The gene calls are TRBV11-2 and TRBJ2-1; the D call may be TRBD1 or TRBD2 (5 bases each). The CDR3 spans 12 residues. V lost 5 bases, J lost 6 bases, and 8 bases lay in between. Germline V gene sequence: CDR1 SGHAT, CDR2 FQNNGV. Here the CDR3 reads CASSQGPNEQFF. CDR3 DNA sequence: TGTGCCAGCAGCCAGGGACCCAATGAGCAGTTCTTC.

The rearrangement joins TRBV4-3 to TRBJ2-2, with D perhaps TRBD1 (6 bases). V lost 0 bases, J lost 1 base, and 18 bases lay in between. This CDR3 is built from 19 residues. The germline gives CDR1 LGHNA, CDR2 YSLEER. CDR3 loop: CASSQDYSPGQGNTGELFF. The CDR3 nucleotides read TGCGCCAGCAGCCAAGATTATAGCCCGGGACAAGGGAACACCGGGGAGCTGTTTTTT.

The chain has TRBV19 and TRBJ2-1; 11 bases are shared with TRBD1. The length of the CDR3 is 16 residues. Germline V lookup: CDR1 LNHDA, CDR2 SQIVND (reference sequence). Germline trimming cut 6 bases from V and 4 bases from J; bases unmatched to any gene: 8. The CDR3 nucleotides read TGTGCCAGTAGCCCTTGGGGGACAGGGGGGTACAATGAGCAGTTCTTC. Amino acids: CASSPWGTGGYNEQFF.

V and J are TRBV15 and TRBJ2-5, with D perhaps given as TRBD1 or TRBD2 (7 bases each). V lost 11 bases and J 4 bases, leaving 17 bases between the germline ends. Per the germline V gene, CDR1 is LNHNV and CDR2 is YYDKDF (reference sequence). This CDR3 contains 13 residues. The chain's CDR3 is CAVQGGPGETQYF. In DNA, the CDR3 is TGTGCCGTCCAGGGGGGGCCCGGAGAGACCCAGTACTTC.

The V gene is TRBV28, the J gene TRBJ2-1; 7 nucleotides agree with TRBD1. The CDR3 totals 15 residues. Germline loops: CDR1 MDHEN, CDR2 SYDVKM. Unmatched junction bases numbered 14, after V lost 11 bases and J lost 4 bases. The DNA of the CDR3 is TGTGCCTGTCGTCGAACCGGGACAGATTACAATGAGCAGTTCTTC. Amino acids: CACRRTGTDYNEQFF.

The chain combines TRBV2 with TRBJ1-3; D not resolved. The germline CDR1 and CDR2 sequences are SNHLY and FYNNEI. The germline V and J ends were trimmed by 8 bases and 0 bases, with 14 bases remaining between them. The CDR3 is 15 residues long. CDR3 sequence reads: CASGLDGNSGNTIYF. CDR3 DNA sequence: TGTGCCAGCGGATTGGACGGGAACTCTGGAAACACCATATATTTT.

The chain joins TRBV7-9 to TRBJ2-3; D may correspond to TRBD1 or TRBD2 (6 bases each). Germline CDR1 and CDR2: SEHNR and FQNEAQ (reference sequence). V was cut by 2 bases and J by 1 base, with 10 bases left in between. The CDR3 covers 15 residues. The CDR3, as DNA: TGTGCCAGCAGCTTAATGGGGGGCGGCACAGATACGCAGTATTTT. Protein: CASSLMGGGTDTQYF. The entire variable domain, with the rest obtained from reference TRBV7-9 and TRBJ2-3, is as follows: DTGVSQNPRHKITKRGQNVTFRCDPISEHNRLYWYRQTLGQGPEFLTYFQNEAQLEKSRLLSDRFSAERPKGSFSTLEIQRTEQGDSAMYLCASSLMGGGTDTQYFGPGTRLTVL.

The chain joins TRBV28 to TRBJ2-1, with 8 bases lining up with TRBD2. CDR1 MDHEN and CDR2 SYDVKM come from the germline V gene. The V and J ends lost 6 bases and 4 bases, in that order; junction bases with no gene match: 14. This CDR3 has 17 amino acids. The CDR3 reads CASSPWGGGGWYNEQFF. In DNA, the CDR3 is TGTGCCAGCAGCCCCTGGGGGGGCGGGGGGTGGTACAATGAGCAGTTCTTC.

The rearrangement links TRBV12-3 or TRBV12-4 to TRBJ2-7; D is possibly TRBD2 (6 bases). V lost 5 bases and J lost 9, with 11 bases in between. CDR3 length: 11 residues. The CDR3 DNA reads as TGTGCCAGCAGTCGGGGGTCAGGGCAGTACGTC. It is translated as CASSRGSGQYV.

V and J are TRBV14 and TRBJ2-5, with D uncertain. The V end was cut by 3 bases, the J end by 5 bases, with 7 bases between. CDR1 SGHDN and CDR2 FVKESK come from the germline V gene. The CDR3 extends over 12 amino acids. This chain's CDR3 is CASSQTRETQYF. The CDR3 DNA sequence: TGTGCCAGCAGCCAGACCAGGGAGACCCAGTACTTC.

This clone was found a few times. This rearrangement joins TRBV6-2 or TRBV6-3 to TRBJ2-7; maybe TRBD2 (5 bases). The germline V gene has CDR1 MNHEY and CDR2 SVGEGT. CDR3 length: 14 amino acids. V gave up 5 bases and J gave up 7 bases, with 18 bases separating them. CDR3 residues: CASSGIEGWSEQYV. The CDR3 DNA is TGTGCCAGCAGTGGTATCGAGGGCTGGTCGGAGCAGTACGTC.

This chain connects TRBV12-3 or TRBV12-4 to TRBJ2-1; the D is unclear. This CDR3 is built from 11 residues. The ends were cut back, 5 bases at V and 9 bases at J, with 8 bases in the middle. CDR3 amino acids: CASSPLGEQFF. CDR3 DNA: TGTGCCAGCAGTCCCTTAGGTGAGCAGTTCTTC.

The chain is built from TRBV7-9 and TRBJ1-2; tentatively, D is TRBD1 (6 bases). V was trimmed by 1 base and J by 8 bases, leaving 8 bases between them. Germline V gene sequence: CDR1 SEHNR, CDR2 FQNEAQ (reference sequence). CDR3 length: 12 amino acids. CDR3: CASSLGTDGYTF. The CDR3 DNA reads as TGTGCCAGCAGCTTAGGGACAGACGGCTACACCTTC.

V and J are TRBV18 and TRBJ1-2; D remains unclear. V was shortened by 5 bases and J by 1 base, with 11 bases between the two germline ends. The CDR3 spans 14 residues. Germline V gene sequence: CDR1 KGHSH, CDR2 LQKENI. The CDR3 region has the DNA TGTGCCAGCTCATTGGACCGTGTTAACTATGGCTACACCTTC. Its protein product is CASSLDRVNYGYTF.

This chain joins TRBV7-2 and TRBJ1-6; unclear D gene. The CDR3 length is 17 residues. CDR1 is SGHTA, CDR2 FQGNSA, per germline. V was cut by 1 base and J by 0 bases, with 10 bases left in between. CDR3 DNA: TGTGCCAGCAGCTTAGAGCTCCTAAGCTCCTATAATTCACCCCTCCACTTT. It specifies CASSLELLSSYNSPLHF. The full variable domain, in which reference TRBV7-2 and TRBJ1-6 provide the parts outside the CDR3, is GAGVSQSPSNKVTEKGKDVELRCDPISGHTALYWYRQSLGQGLEFLIYFQGNSAPDKSGLPSDRFSAERTGGSVSTLTIQRTQQEDSAVYLCASSLELLSSYNSPLHFGNGTRLTVT.

The chain joins TRBV6-2 or TRBV6-3 to TRBJ2-7; D ambiguous. V lost 6 bases to trimming and J lost 2 bases, with 11 bases between them. Germline-derived CDR1 and CDR2 are MNHEY and SVGEGT. This CDR3 spans 13 amino acids. The CDR3 region has the DNA TGTGCCAGCAGCCAACCGGTGGCCTACGAGCAGTACGTC. Protein sequence: CASSQPVAYEQYV.

The V gene is TRBV5-1, the J gene TRBJ2-5; maybe TRBD1 (5 bases). This CDR3 has 15 amino acids. Deletions cut 2 bases from V and 1 base from J, with 12 bases between. The germline V gene encodes CDR1 SGHRS and CDR2 YFSETQ. The chain's CDR3 is CASSLQPTVQETQYF. CDR3 DNA: TGCGCCAGCAGCTTACAACCGACAGTCCAAGAGACCCAGTACTTC.

The chain carries TRBV9 and TRBJ2-7; the D gene is possibly TRBD1 (7 bases). The CDR3 has 15 amino acids. The germline gives CDR1 SGDLS, CDR2 YYNGEE. Deletions cut 3 bases from V and 3 bases from J, with 16 bases between. CDR3 DNA: TGTGCCAGCAGCGCCTCGACAGGGAGGCACTACGAGCAGTACGTC. Translating gives CASSASTGRHYEQYV.

The V gene is TRBV5-1, the J gene TRBJ2-4; tentatively, D is TRBD1 (6 bases). V lost 1 base and J lost 7, with 9 bases in between. Looked up from germline, CDR1 is SGHRS and CDR2 is YFSETQ. The CDR3 extends over 13 amino acids. Written as DNA, the CDR3 is TGCGCCAGCAGCTTGACAGGGTCGAACATTCAGTACTTC. Its translation is CASSLTGSNIQYF.

This chain uses TRBV10-1 with TRBJ1-4, with 11 bases fitting TRBD1. Per germline, CDR1 WNHNN and CDR2 SYGVQD (reference sequence). The CDR3 totals 15 residues. Losses at the gene ends were 6 bases for V and 12 bases for J; bases not matched to a gene: 12. The DNA of the CDR3 is TGCGCCAGCAGCCCCAGGACAGGGGGCGTCGGGGAACTGTTTTTT. Its translation is CASSPRTGGVGELFF.

The V call is TRBV19, the J call TRBJ1-2; TRBD1 agrees at 8 bases. Germline CDR1 LNHDA, CDR2 SQIVND (reference sequence). Losses at the gene ends were 11 bases for V and 2 bases for J; bases not matched to a gene: 4. The length of the CDR3 is 12 residues. The CDR3 region has the DNA TGTGCCGTTCAGGGGGCGAACTATGGCTACACCTTC. Its translation: CAVQGANYGYTF.

This clone was seen more than once but under ten times. The gene calls are TRBV7-9 and TRBJ2-5; TRBD2 agrees at 10 bases. The CDR3 length is 15 residues. The germline V gene has CDR1 SEHNR and CDR2 FQNEAQ (reference sequence). With V trimmed by 5 bases and J by 5 bases, 8 bases remained unmatched. CDR3 nucleotide sequence: TGTGCCAGCAGCCCAACTAGCGGGGTTGTGGAGACCCAGTACTTC. Amino acids: CASSPTSGVVETQYF.

The genes are TRBV3-1 (or the pseudogene TRBV3-2) and TRBJ1-2; the D is unclear. The germline V gene encodes CDR1 LGHDT and CDR2 YNNKEL (reference sequence). The germline V and J ends were trimmed by 0 bases and 2 bases, with 10 bases remaining between them. The CDR3 has 15 amino acids. Here the CDR3 reads CASSQDYAANYGYTF. The CDR3 coding sequence is TGTGCCAGCAGCCAAGATTATGCGGCGAACTATGGCTACACCTTC.

This chain uses TRBV3-1 (or the pseudogene TRBV3-2) with TRBJ2-5, with TRBD1 matching over 8 bases. Germline lookup yields CDR1 LGHDT and CDR2 YNNKEL (reference sequence). The CDR3 extends over 14 amino acids. V lost 4 bases and J lost 5; bases outside the gene matches: 6. CDR3 loop: CASSRQGATETQYF. CDR3 DNA: TGTGCCAGCAGCCGGCAGGGGGCGACGGAGACCCAGTACTTC.

This clone was counted between two and nine times. The chain uses TRBV19 and TRBJ1-1; possibly TRBD1 for D (6 bases). The CDR3 runs to 15 residues. Between the trimmed V and J ends, which lost 7 bases and 0 bases, there was a span of 15 bases. Germline lookup yields CDR1 LNHDA and CDR2 SQIVND (reference sequence). The CDR3 is CASIGGRLMNTEAFF. The CDR3 coding sequence is TGTGCCAGTATAGGGGGGCGACTGATGAACACTGAAGCTTTCTTT. The full variable domain, rest sourced from reference TRBV19 and TRBJ1-1, is DGGITQSPKYLFRKEGQNVTLSCEQNLNHDAMYWYRQDPGQGLRLIYYSQIVNDFQKGDIAEGYSVSREKKESFPLTVTSAQKNPTAFYLCASIGGRLMNTEAFFGQGTRLTVV.

The chain combines TRBV6-1 with TRBJ2-2; 9 bases are shared with TRBD1. Trimming took 2 bases from V and 1 from J; bases not matched to a gene: 2. Germline lookup yields CDR1 MNHNS and CDR2 SASEGT. The CDR3 loop spans 16 amino acids. CDR3 amino acids: CASSEQTGGNTGELFF. The CDR3 nucleotides are TGTGCCAGCAGTGAACAGACAGGGGGGAACACCGGGGAGCTGTTTTTT.

This chain connects TRBV5-6 to TRBJ2-1; TRBD1 is a possible D gene (5 bases). The V end was cut by 2 bases, the J end by 4 bases, with 7 bases between. CDR3 size: 13 residues. Germline V gene data show CDR1 as SGHDT and CDR2 as YYEEEE. CDR3 amino acids: CASSFQGYNEQFF. CDR3 bases: TGTGCCAGCAGCTTTCAGGGATACAATGAGCAGTTCTTC.

The chain recombines TRBV7-8 with TRBJ2-5, with 7 bases matching TRBD1. The germline CDR1 and CDR2 sequences are SGHVS and FQNEAQ. V dropped 5 bases and J dropped 5; count of bases not matched to a gene: 5. This CDR3 is 13 amino acids long. The CDR3 is CASSRQGAETQYF. In DNA, the CDR3 is TGTGCCAGCAGCCGACAGGGAGCCGAGACCCAGTACTTC.

This clone was found a few times. For the CDR3, the DNA is TGTGCCAGCAGTGATCAGGGGGCAATGAACACTGAAGCTTTCTTT. Translation gives CASSDQGAMNTEAFF. The rearrangement links TRBV2 to TRBJ1-1; 8 bases fit TRBD1. The V and J ends lost 3 bases and 0 bases, in that order; junction bases with no gene match: 3. Germline V gene data show CDR1 as SNHLY and CDR2 as FYNNEI. The CDR3 sequence is 15 residues long.

This sequence joins TRBV27 and TRBJ2-5, with a tentative D call TRBD2 (5 bases). This CDR3 is built from 15 residues. Trimming cost V 6 bases and J 2 bases, with 16 bases left between them. The germline CDR1 and CDR2 sequences are MNHEY and SMNVEV (reference sequence). The CDR3 spells CASSLGLAAQETQYF. CDR3 DNA: TGTGCCAGCAGCCTTGGACTTGCGGCGCAAGAGACCCAGTACTTC.

The gene calls are TRBV7-2 and TRBJ2-5; 7 nucleotides align to TRBD1. J gave up 4 bases and V 6 bases, and 8 bases lay outside the gene matches. Germline V lookup: CDR1 SGHTA, CDR2 FQGNSA. The CDR3 runs to 14 residues. In DNA, the CDR3 is TGTGCCAGCAGTCAGACAGGGTGGGGAGAGACCCAGTACTTC. Its protein product is CASSQTGWGETQYF.